The TCR beta chain under discussion was sequenced for a study of T cell responses to AZD1222 COVID-19 vaccine. Germline V gene data show CDR1 as LGHDT and CDR2 as YNNKEL (reference sequence). This CDR3 region has 13 residues. Trimming took off 0 bases at V and 10 bases at J, with 11 bases between the two ends. This table comes from immunoSEQ multiplex PCR, and its TCRdb copy is limited to in-frame clones, with some not included. The data hold 100,000 to 150,000 clones, with more than 70% observed a single time. The material was peripheral blood, obtained 28 days after the second AZD1222 dose. This sequence joins TRBV3-1 (or the pseudogene TRBV3-2) and TRBJ2-3; D may be TRBD2 (6 bases). This TCR was sampled from an adult who received the AZD1222 COVID-19 vaccine. In nucleotides, the CDR3 is TGTGCCAGCAGCCAAGATGGGGGAGGCGCGCAGTATTTT. This sequence encodes CASSQDGGGAQYF.